The next 5 T cell receptor beta chains were all read from a single sample in a study of beta chain features in type 1 diabetes. Study-wide results and limits: Shorter TCRB CDR3s, moderately but significantly so, marked every one of the four CD4+ subsets in Type 1 diabetes patients.

Antigen specificity for these receptors is unknown. Investigators reverse transcribed all isolated RNA, so they sequenced expressed TCRB transcripts. Some clones are missing from TCRdb's copy, which holds only in-frame ones; the method was immunoSEQ multiplex PCR. The table shows around 250,000 clones, with roughly 24% occurring only once. The sample consisted of naive CD4+ T cells from blood. These receptors all stem from a woman aged 30 to 39 with type 1 diabetes.

The chain joins TRBV29-1 to TRBJ2-1; a weak D match, TRBD2 (6 bases). CDR3 length equals 14 residues. CDR1 is SQVTM and CDR2 is ANQGSEA in the germline V gene. V was shortened by 8 bases and J by 3 bases, with 17 bases between the two germline ends. DNA of the CDR3: TGCAGCACAACCCGGGACTTCGGCTACAATGAGCAGTTCTTC. Its protein product is CSTTRDFGYNEQFF.

The table lists this clone with a few counts. The rearrangement links TRBV21-1 to TRBJ2-3; the DNA was not used to check the table's D call, TRBD1. TRBV21-1 is classified as a pseudogene. CDR3 length: 16 amino acids. CDR3 nucleotides: TGTGCCAGCAGCAAAGAGGACAACCACAGCACAGATACGCAGTATTTT. This encodes CASSKEDNHSTDTQYF.

This sequence joins TRBV30 and TRBJ1-1; unclear D gene. This CDR3 has 10 amino acids. The germline V gene encodes CDR1 GTSNPN and CDR2 SVGIG (reference sequence). V lost 7 bases and J 5 bases, leaving 8 bases between the germline ends. The CDR3 DNA reads as TGTGCCTTAGCGGATACTGAAGCTTTCTTT. This translates into CALADTEAFF.

This chain links TRBV7-2 with TRBJ2-5, with 8 bases aligning to TRBD2. CDR3 size: 15 residues. V was pared by 0 bases and J by 1 base, with 1 base of the junction left unmatched. In germline, CDR1 is SGHTA, CDR2 FQGNSA. The CDR3 bases are TGTGCCAGCAGCTTAGCCCTAGCGGGCCAAGAGACCCAGTACTTC. Translated: CASSLALAGQETQYF.

The chain combines TRBV30 with TRBJ1-3, with D maybe TRBD1 (6 bases). V dropped 3 bases and J dropped 1 base, with 16 bases sitting between them. Germline CDR1 and CDR2: GTSNPN and SVGIG (reference sequence). This CDR3 has 16 amino acids. The CDR3 reads CAWRAQGFRSGNTIYF. CDR3 nucleotide sequence: TGTGCCTGGAGGGCACAGGGTTTTAGATCTGGAAACACCATATATTTT.